The 8 T cell receptor beta chains given below trace back to one sample, sequenced in a study of cytomegalovirus exposure and HLA in healthy donors. The PCR made use of 60 Vbeta and 13 Jbeta primers. The table came from immunoSEQ multiplex PCR; TCRdb's copy has only in-frame clones and leaves some out. The sample lists around 190,000 clones, 65% to 85% seen once, with 2.4% in the top ten. The sequenced sample was PBMCs. These TCRs come from a man aged 55-75 years in good health and CMV-seronegative.

This clone was seen a few times. The chain uses TRBV7-9 and TRBJ2-1; 10 bases line up with TRBD2. This CDR3 comprises 15 residues. The germline V gene has CDR1 SEHNR and CDR2 FQNEAQ (reference sequence). With V trimmed by 11 bases and J by 8 bases, 15 bases remained unmatched. CDR3 amino acids: CAGIASSGRRDEQFF. In DNA, the CDR3 is TGTGCCGGGATTGCGTCTAGCGGGAGAAGGGATGAGCAGTTCTTC.

The chain couples TRBV10-3 to TRBJ2-1; 12 positions match TRBD1. The trim removed 2 bases at V and 8 bases at J, leaving 7 bases unmatched. CDR1 and CDR2 (germline): ENHRY, SYGVKD. There are 16 residues in the CDR3. CDR3 in amino acids: CAISEAPGQGAYEQFF. The DNA for the CDR3 is TGTGCCATCAGTGAGGCACCGGGACAGGGGGCTTATGAGCAGTTCTTC.

V is TRBV15 and J is TRBJ2-3; 7 bases align to TRBD2. CDR1 and CDR2 from the germline V gene are LNHNV and YYDKDF (reference sequence). The CDR3 is 16 residues long. Germline trimming cut 3 bases from V and 1 base from J; bases unmatched to any gene: 7. DNA of the CDR3: TGTGCCACCAGCAGTTCGGGGGGAGTGGGCACAGATACGCAGTATTTT. It yields the protein CATSSSGGVGTDTQYF.

The V and J genes are TRBV7-8 and TRBJ2-2; 8 positions agree with TRBD2. With V trimmed by 5 bases and J by 7 bases, 12 bases remained unmatched. In germline, CDR1 is SGHVS, CDR2 FQNEAQ. CDR3 length: 16 residues. CDR3 loop: CASSAPGLENFGELFF. The DNA for the CDR3 is TGTGCCAGCAGCGCTCCGGGACTAGAAAATTTCGGGGAGCTGTTTTTT. Full variable domain (missing parts from reference TRBV7-8 and TRBJ2-2): GAGVSQSPRYKVAKRGQDVALRCDPISGHVSLFWYQQALGQGPEFLTYFQNEAQLDKSGLPSDRFFAERPEGSVSTLKIQRTQQEDSAVYLCASSAPGLENFGELFFGEGSRLTVL.

The chain has TRBV7-9 and TRBJ1-1, with D unclear. The CDR3 consists of 14 residues. Germline lookup yields CDR1 SEHNR and CDR2 FQNEAQ (reference sequence). V dropped 4 bases and J dropped 1 base, with 10 bases sitting between them. CDR3 sequence reads: CASSSYAANTEAFF. In DNA, the CDR3 is TGTGCCAGCAGCTCATACGCGGCGAACACTGAAGCTTTCTTT.

The gene calls are TRBV30 and TRBJ1-1; D might be TRBD1 (6 bases). V was shortened by 4 bases and J by 1 base, with 16 bases between the two germline ends. CDR1 and CDR2 from the germline V gene are GTSNPN and SVGIG (reference sequence). The CDR3 loop spans 15 amino acids. The CDR3 DNA reads TGTGCCTGGACCCGGGGGGGGGCGGAGAACACTGAAGCTTTCTTT. As protein: CAWTRGGAENTEAFF.

The gene calls are TRBV6-5 and TRBJ1-6; D may be TRBD1 (5 bases). Germline values: CDR1 MNHEY, CDR2 SVGAGI. Trimming cost V 5 bases and J 9 bases, with 17 bases left between them. The CDR3 is made up of 15 amino acids. The CDR3 region is CASSPSGGLGSPLHF. The CDR3 coding sequence is TGTGCCAGCAGTCCATCGGGGGGTCTAGGTTCACCCCTCCACTTT.

The chain joins TRBV18 to TRBJ1-1; a weak D match, TRBD1 (6 bases). This CDR3 comprises 15 residues. V gave up 1 base and J gave up 3 bases, with 12 bases separating them. Per the germline V gene, CDR1 is KGHSH and CDR2 is LQKENI. CDR3 loop: CASSPLDRGYTEAFF. Written as DNA, the CDR3 is TGTGCCAGCTCACCACTGGACAGAGGATACACTGAAGCTTTCTTT. The variable domain in full, with the rest retrieved from reference TRBV18 and TRBJ1-1, is NAGVMQNPRHLVRRRGQEARLRCSPMKGHSHVYWYRQLPEEGLKFMVYLQKENIIDESGMPKERFSAEFPKEGPSILRIQQVVRGDSAAYFCASSPLDRGYTEAFFGQGTRLTVV.